These 32 T cell receptor beta chains came from one sample sequenced in a study of T cells in Graves' hyperthyroidism and ophthalmopathy. RNA transcripts served as the template for amplifying TCR beta CDR3 regions. HTBI primers were the set used in a first-round RT-PCR of the TCR CDR3. Each CDR3 protein gets one entry after TCRdb re-called the multiplex PCR reads with MiXCR. The data show hundreds of thousands of distinct CDR3 sequences, around 13% seen once. Sequenced input: blood. The receptor source for this set is a woman between 18 and 29 years old with Graves' hyperthyroidism.

This clonotype has ten or more counts. This rearrangement joins TRBV20-1 to TRBJ1-2; no clear D. Germline CDR1 and CDR2: DFQATT and SNEGSKA (reference sequence). V was shortened by 5 bases and J by 1 base, with 8 bases between the two germline ends. The CDR3 covers 12 residues. CDR3 DNA: TGCAGTGCTTCAACCGTTAACTATGGCTACACCTTC. This sequence encodes CSASTVNYGYTF.

A note on this clonotype: This could be a read error, since a much larger clone is one nucleotide away. This sequence joins TRBV12-3 or TRBV12-4 and TRBJ1-2, with a weak D call TRBD1 (5 bases). The germline V and J ends were trimmed by 6 bases and 7 bases, with 15 bases remaining between them. The CDR3 is 13 amino acids. The CDR3 bases are TGTGCCAGCAGCCAAAGGGGTGATGGTGGCTACACCTTC. It yields the protein CASSQRGDGGYTF.

This clonotype was detected many times. V usage is TRBV7-9 and J usage is TRBJ1-1; no clear D. V gave up 5 bases and J gave up 3 bases, with 13 bases separating them. This CDR3 contains 14 residues. Germline CDR1 is SEHNR and CDR2 is FQNEAQ (reference sequence). The CDR3 protein is CASSRPGADTEAFF. The CDR3 nucleotides read TGTGCCAGCAGCCGCCCGGGAGCCGACACTGAAGCTTTCTTT.

In this sample, this clonotype turned up many times. The chain links TRBV28 to TRBJ1-5; D uncertain. Trimming stripped 6 bases from V and 0 bases from J, with 9 bases between. The length of the CDR3 is 14 residues. Germline CDR1 reads MDHEN; CDR2 reads SYDVKM. The CDR3 nucleotides are TGTGCCAGCAGCCTAGATCATAGCAATCAGCCCCAGCATTTT. Protein product: CASSLDHSNQPQHF. Looking up the rest from reference TRBV28 and TRBJ1-5 gives the full variable domain: DVKVTQSSRYLVKRTGEKVFLECVQDMDHENMFWYRQDPGLGLRLIYFSYDVKMKEKGDIPEGYSVSREKKERFSLILESASTNQTSMYLCASSLDHSNQPQHFGDGTRLSIL.

This clonotype was picked up many times. This chain joins TRBV11-2 and TRBJ2-1; 7 nucleotides line up with TRBD2. The CDR3 length is 14 residues. V shed 1 base and J 11 bases; nucleotides not matched to a gene: 8. CDR1 is SGHAT, CDR2 FQNNGV, per germline. CDR3 protein: CASSLGLTSEKQFF. The CDR3 DNA reads as TGTGCCAGCAGCTTAGGGTTAACTAGCGAAAAGCAGTTCTTC.

A few counts support this clonotype. V gene TRBV19 combines with J gene TRBJ1-5; D unclear. CDR3 size: 16 residues. V dropped 6 bases and J dropped 2 bases, with 17 bases sitting between them. Germline CDR1 LNHDA, CDR2 SQIVND (reference sequence). The CDR3 is CASSPSQAAGNQPQHF. The DNA for the CDR3 is TGTGCCAGTAGCCCCAGTCAGGCTGCAGGCAATCAGCCCCAGCATTTT.

The rearrangement links TRBV13 to TRBJ1-2; D is perhaps TRBD1 (5 bases). CDR3 length: 16 amino acids. The V end was cut by 1 base, the J end by 1 base, with 13 bases between. Germline loops: CDR1 PRHDT, CDR2 FYEKMQ (reference sequence). This chain's CDR3 is CASSLARGGLNYGYTF. As DNA, the CDR3 is TGTGCCAGCAGCTTAGCAAGGGGTGGTCTTAACTATGGCTACACCTTC.

This clonotype was found once. V usage is TRBV6-1 and J usage is TRBJ1-3, with 10 positions matching TRBD1. This CDR3 region has 15 residues. J lost 7 bases, V lost 8 bases, and 11 bases had no gene match. Germline V gene data show CDR1 as MNHNS and CDR2 as SASEGT. CDR3 protein: CASHILGTGVNTIYF. The CDR3 bases are TGTGCCAGCCATATCCTGGGGACAGGGGTGAACACCATATATTTT.

In its sample, this clonotype was seen many times. This rearrangement joins TRBV11-3 to TRBJ2-1; D gene ambiguous. Germline V gene sequence: CDR1 SGHNT, CDR2 YENEEA. Between the trimmed V and J ends, which lost 6 bases and 7 bases, there was a span of 7 bases. CDR3 length: 11 amino acids. The CDR3, as DNA: TGTGCCAGCAGACTGGGAAATGAGCAGTTCTTC. This sequence encodes CASRLGNEQFF.

This clonotype was seen ten or more times. The chain couples TRBV11-2 to TRBJ2-1; TRBD2 aligns across 12 bases. Germline V gene data show CDR1 as SGHAT and CDR2 as FQNNGV. V dropped 4 bases and J dropped 5; count of bases not matched to a gene: 3. The CDR3 totals 15 residues. CDR3 sequence (DNA): TGTGCCAGCAGCTATACTAGCGGGGGGAACAATGAGCAGTTCTTC. Translating it yields CASSYTSGGNNEQFF.

The sample holds a few counts of this clonotype. The DNA for the CDR3 is TGTGCCATCAGTGAAGACAGGGCGAACACCGGGGAGCTGTTTTTT. Encoded protein: CAISEDRANTGELFF. This rearrangement joins TRBV10-3 to TRBJ2-2; the match to TRBD1 covers 7 bases. Germline CDR1 reads ENHRY; CDR2 reads SYGVKD. Losses at the gene ends were 3 bases for V and 0 bases for J; bases not matched to a gene: 1. CDR3 length equals 15 residues.

This clonotype has ten or more counts. The chain has TRBV7-8 and TRBJ2-1, with 9 bases identical to TRBD2. J was trimmed by 8 bases and V by 5 bases; bases with no gene match: 10. CDR1 SGHVS and CDR2 FQNEAQ come from the germline V gene. This CDR3 region has 15 residues. In DNA form, the CDR3 reads TGTGCCAGCAGCCCGCCTAGCGGGAATTACCATGAGCAGTTCTTC. Protein product: CASSPPSGNYHEQFF.

The rearrangement joins TRBV9 to TRBJ2-2, with 9 bases fitting TRBD2. The CDR3 contains 17 residues. The V and J ends lost 1 base and 4 bases, in that order; junction bases with no gene match: 8. Germline CDR1 reads SGDLS; CDR2 reads YYNGEE. The CDR3, as DNA: TGTGCCAGCAGCGTATCCCAACGCGGGAGGGTCACCGGGGAGCTGTTTTTT. Its translation: CASSVSQRGRVTGELFF.

The chain links TRBV5-1 to TRBJ2-5; D unresolved. Germline CDR1 SGHRS, CDR2 YFSETQ. The length of the CDR3 is 13 residues. V was trimmed by 0 bases and J by 3 bases, leaving 6 bases between them. The CDR3, as DNA: TGCGCCAGCAGCTTGGCGTCAGAAGAGACCCAGTACTTC. Amino acid sequence: CASSLASEETQYF.

V and J are TRBV7-9 and TRBJ2-2; possibly TRBD2 for D (5 bases). CDR1 and CDR2 (germline): SEHNR, FQNEAQ (reference sequence). V was trimmed by 4 bases and J by 7 bases, leaving 13 bases between them. This CDR3 is built from 14 residues. CDR3 residues: CASSSLTAGGELFF. Written as DNA, the CDR3 is TGTGCCAGCAGCTCCTTGACCGCGGGCGGGGAGCTGTTTTTT. The variable domain in full, completed from reference TRBV7-9 and TRBJ2-2, reads DTGVSQNPRHKITKRGQNVTFRCDPISEHNRLYWYRQTLGQGPEFLTYFQNEAQLEKSRLLSDRFSAERPKGSFSTLEIQRTEQGDSAMYLCASSSLTAGGELFFGEGSRLTVL.

This clonotype was seen ten or more times. The V call is TRBV11-2, the J call TRBJ2-2; D gene ambiguous. The germline V gene encodes CDR1 SGHAT and CDR2 FQNNGV. CDR3 length: 18 residues. V lost 2 bases, J lost 3 bases, and 19 bases lay in between. The CDR3 coding sequence is TGTGCCAGCAGCTTAATTGCAACGTTGGCTTCCCACACCGGGGAGCTGTTTTTT. The encoded protein is CASSLIATLASHTGELFF.

J is TRBJ1-6 and V is TRBV19; D unclear. CDR3 length: 13 residues. V was clipped by 5 bases and J by 10 bases, with 12 bases between them. Germline CDR1 and CDR2: LNHDA and SQIVND (reference sequence). CDR3: CASSWGGESPLHF. CDR3 nucleotide sequence: TGTGCCAGTAGTTGGGGTGGGGAATCACCCCTCCACTTT.

This clonotype was recorded at least ten times. The chain combines TRBV11-3 with TRBJ2-5; 10 bases match TRBD1. Germline-derived CDR1 and CDR2 are SGHNT and YENEEA. The CDR3 totals 20 residues. V shed 4 bases, J shed 2 bases, and the junction held 19 bases outside the gene matches. CDR3 nucleotides: TGTGCCAGCAGCTCCTACCTCTCCCCCGCGGGACAGGGGTTACAAGAGACCCAGTACTTC. Encoded protein: CASSSYLSPAGQGLQETQYF.

This clonotype was observed many times. The chain joins TRBV2 to TRBJ1-1; D remains ambiguous. In germline, CDR1 is SNHLY, CDR2 FYNNEI. Deletions cut 6 bases from V and 2 bases from J, with 16 bases between. CDR3 length equals 15 residues. CDR3 DNA: TGTGCCAGCAGCTCAGCAAGAACTCCCAACACTGAAGCTTTCTTT. Protein: CASSSARTPNTEAFF.

This clonotype has ten or more counts. This rearrangement joins TRBV7-3 to TRBJ1-2; 7 bases line up with TRBD1. J was trimmed by 2 bases and V by 2 bases; bases with no gene match: 5. Germline assignment: CDR1 SGHTA and CDR2 FQGTGA. The CDR3 is 15 amino acids. The CDR3: CASSLQAGGNYGYTF. The CDR3 DNA reads TGTGCCAGCAGCTTACAGGCAGGGGGGAACTATGGCTACACCTTC.

This clonotype occurred many times. The V call is TRBV7-9, the J call TRBJ2-7, with D possibly matching TRBD1 (6 bases). Trimming left V 7 bases short and J 3 bases short, with 22 bases between. From germline, CDR1 is SEHNR and CDR2 FQNEAQ (reference sequence). The CDR3 contains 16 residues. CDR3 DNA sequence: TGTGCCAGCACCTCTCGCAGGGGCCCATCCCTCTACGAGCAGTACTTC. Protein: CASTSRRGPSLYEQYF.

J is TRBJ2-7 and V is TRBV27; D is tentatively TRBD1 or TRBD2 (5 bases each). Germline CDR1 MNHEY, CDR2 SMNVEV (reference sequence). The length of the CDR3 is 14 residues. V gave up 7 bases and J gave up 2 bases, with 15 bases separating them. CDR3 sequence: CASTPGAGAYEQYF. The CDR3, as DNA: TGTGCCAGCACCCCCGGGGCTGGAGCCTACGAGCAGTACTTC.

This clonotype appeared many times. V is TRBV7-2 and J is TRBJ2-7, with D tentatively TRBD1 or TRBD2 (5 bases each). Trimming pared 1 base from V and 12 bases from J, leaving 22 bases between. Looked up from germline, CDR1 is SGHTA and CDR2 is FQGNSA. The CDR3 sequence is 15 residues long. The CDR3 coding sequence is TGTGCCAGCAGCTTAGAGGCAAGAGGGCCTTCCCAGGGGTACTTC. Translation gives CASSLEARGPSQGYF. Full variable domain (missing parts from reference TRBV7-2 and TRBJ2-7): GAGVSQSPSNKVTEKGKDVELRCDPISGHTALYWYRQSLGQGLEFLIYFQGNSAPDKSGLPSDRFSAERTGGSVSTLTIQRTQQEDSAVYLCASSLEARGPSQGYFGPGTRLTVT.

The chain joins TRBV11-1 to TRBJ2-1, with D possibly called TRBD1 or TRBD2 (5 bases each). The CDR3 contains 16 residues. Germline V gives CDR1 SGHAT, CDR2 FQDESV (reference sequence). The V end was cut by 0 bases, the J end by 7 bases, with 16 bases between. The CDR3 is CASSLARSGTRNEQFF. The CDR3 DNA sequence: TGTGCCAGCAGCTTAGCGCGGTCGGGGACGAGAAATGAGCAGTTCTTC.

This chain joins TRBV29-1 and TRBJ1-2; no reliable D call. The CDR3 extends over 15 amino acids. Germline CDR1 SQVTM, CDR2 ANQGSEA. Trimming took 1 base from V and 3 from J, leaving 15 bases between them. The CDR3 nucleotides read TGCAGCGTTGAAGTTGGTGCCAGTAACCACTATGGCTACACCTTC. This encodes CSVEVGASNHYGYTF.

The table lists this clonotype with many counts. The rearrangement uses TRBV20-1 and TRBJ1-1, with D maybe TRBD1 (6 bases). Trimming took off 0 bases at V and 0 bases at J, with 17 bases between the two ends. Germline assignment: CDR1 DFQATT and CDR2 SNEGSKA (reference sequence). This CDR3 has 17 residues. This chain's CDR3 is CSARDRAAGHLNTEAFF. CDR3 DNA sequence: TGCAGTGCTAGAGATCGTGCCGCGGGACACTTGAACACTGAAGCTTTCTTT.

This clonotype was counted many times. The chain couples TRBV2 to TRBJ1-4; TRBD1 is a possible D gene (6 bases). This CDR3 is 15 amino acids long. V was pared by 2 bases and J by 7 bases, with 14 bases between. Germline CDR1 reads SNHLY; CDR2 reads FYNNEI. The CDR3 region is CASSEKINRVEKLFF. The CDR3 nucleotides read TGTGCCAGCAGTGAAAAGATTAACAGGGTTGAAAAACTGTTTTTT.

The V gene is TRBV19, the J gene TRBJ1-4, with D possibly being TRBD1 (5 bases). The CDR3 runs to 14 residues. V was pared by 7 bases and J by 7 bases, with 16 bases between. CDR1 and CDR2 from the germline V gene are LNHDA and SQIVND (reference sequence). The CDR3: CASNEKWGVEKLFF. The CDR3, as DNA: TGTGCCAGTAATGAGAAATGGGGGGTTGAAAAACTGTTTTTT.

There are many counts of this clonotype. This chain joins TRBV11-1 and TRBJ2-3; 12 nucleotides align to TRBD2. This CDR3 is built from 17 residues. Trimming at V came to 3 bases and at J to 1 base, leaving 5 bases not matched to a gene. CDR1 is SGHAT and CDR2 is FQDESV in the germline V gene (reference sequence). DNA of the CDR3: TGTGCCAGCAGCTTGACTAGCGGGAGTTACGGCACAGATACGCAGTATTTT. It translates to CASSLTSGSYGTDTQYF.

This clonotype was seen only a few times. A much larger clonotype is one base distant, so this may be a read error. This likely comes from a read error, as the CDR3 has no conserved phenylalanine or tryptophan at its end. The V gene is TRBV7-9, the J gene TRBJ2-5; D may be TRBD2 (5 bases). Germline CDR1 and CDR2: SEHNR and FQNEAQ (reference sequence). V was cut by 5 bases and J by 4 bases, with 14 bases left in between. The CDR3 totals 14 residues. CDR3 sequence: CASSPSLSGETQYL. In DNA form, the CDR3 reads TGTGCCAGCAGCCCCAGCCTCAGCGGAGAGACCCAGTACCTC.

This clonotype appeared a few times. The rearrangement links TRBV5-4 to TRBJ2-5; 16 nucleotides align to TRBD2. CDR1 SGHNT and CDR2 YYREEE come from the germline V gene (reference sequence). J lost 5 bases, V lost 4 bases, and 5 bases had no gene match. This CDR3 spans 16 amino acids. For the CDR3, the DNA is TGTGCCAGCAGCGCGGGACTAGCGGGAGGGGATGAGACCCAGTACTTC. Translation gives CASSAGLAGGDETQYF.

This clonotype occurred many times. The V call is TRBV7-2, the J call TRBJ2-5; D is undetermined. The CDR3 contains 13 residues. Germline V gives CDR1 SGHTA, CDR2 FQGNSA. Trimming removed 2 bases at V and 1 base at J, with 5 bases between. Here the CDR3 reads CASSLWAQETQYF. In DNA form, the CDR3 reads TGTGCCAGCAGCTTATGGGCCCAAGAGACCCAGTACTTC.